This T cell receptor beta chain was recorded in a study of shared clonotypes between healthy human individuals. On the study more broadly: In total, the donors were a couple of women and a few men aged 18 to 49.

The authors loaded about 200 ng DNA, 25,000 to 30,000 T cell genomes, into sorted-subset replicate PCRs. The method was immunoSEQ multiplex PCR; TCRdb's version includes in-frame clones alone and lacks a portion of them. The table has a few hundred thousand clones, around 97% seen once; the top ten hold roughly 0.05%. Regarding the study as a whole: An expected dependence of interdonor clonotype sharing on sequencing depth was noted. Larger estimated richness was generally seen in naive subsets than in memory subsets.

To note about this clone: Its specificity is not known.

Trimming cost V 7 bases and J 1 base, with 11 bases left between them. The CDR3 length is 14 residues. In germline, CDR1 is MDHEN, CDR2 SYDVKM. This chain connects TRBV28 to TRBJ2-1; D is uncertain. Sequencing was done on a sample of naive CD4+ T cells sorted from blood. Specified subset: CD45RA+ positively selected. The source of this sequence is a woman aged 25 to 39 in good health. CDR3: CASNSGGSYNEQFF. Here the CDR3 DNA reads TGTGCCAGCAACTCTGGTGGGTCCTACAATGAGCAGTTCTTC.